These 8 T cell receptor beta chains share one sample of origin, sequenced in a study of T cells in women clearing cervical HPV infection. Profiled with immunoSEQ multiplex PCR; TCRdb holds only in-frame clones, not every one. In all, the sample yields 30,000 to 45,000 clones. Sequencing was carried out using blood buffy coat. Receptor source: a woman between 18 and 70 years old with a cervical HPV16 infection that either progressed to CIN3+ or cleared (not recorded which).

This CDR3 reads CALTGGQGYGYTF. Partial CDR3 DNA: TGTGCCCTGACGGGGGGGCAAGGCTATGGC. The chain uses TRBV30 and TRBJ1-2; perhaps TRBD1 as D (6 bases). The observed sequence ends 3 residues before the CDR3 terminus, with the missing tail filled in from the germline J gene. CDR1 and CDR2 from the germline V gene are GTSNPN and SVGIG (reference sequence). V lost 8 bases and J 4 bases, leaving 17 bases between the germline ends. The CDR3 runs 13 residues.

Note on this clone: The sequenced fragment ends 3 residues before the CDR3 boundary, so the rest is inferred from the germline J gene. The rearrangement joins TRBV29-1 to TRBJ2-1; 7 nucleotides line up with TRBD1. The CDR3 is 14 residues long. V was clipped by 4 bases and J by 3 bases; unmatched bases: 6. Germline V gene sequence: CDR1 SQVTM, CDR2 ANQGSEA. The CDR3: CSVVPGQLYNEQFF. The covered CDR3 bases are TGCAGCGTTGTACCGGGACAGCTCTACAATGAG.

Concerning this clone: The CDR3 goes on 3 residues after the read ends, and that part is filled in from the germline J gene. The V call is TRBV18, the J call TRBJ1-2; D is possibly TRBD1 (5 bases). This CDR3 is built from 17 residues. The germline CDR1 and CDR2 sequences are KGHSH and LQKENI. V was clipped by 4 bases and J by 4 bases, with 22 bases between them. CDR3 region: CASSQGADIRDSYGYTF. The part of the CDR3 DNA that was read is TGTGCCAGCTCACAAGGGGCCGACATCAGGGACTCCTATGGC.

A remark on this clone: The CDR3 end is not reached by the read, which stops 3 residues before it; the germline J gene fills it in. The chain has TRBV20-1 and TRBJ1-6; D remains unclear. The CDR3 length is 16 residues. V was clipped by 0 bases and J by 0 bases, with 9 bases between them. Germline assignment: CDR1 DFQATT and CDR2 SNEGSKA (reference sequence). CDR3 amino acids: CSARDQESSYNSPLHF. Incomplete CDR3 DNA: TGCAGTGCTAGAGATCAGGAGAGCTCCTATAATTCACCC.

On this clone itself: Read coverage stops 3 residues before the CDR3 terminus; the germline J gene supplies the remainder. V and J are TRBV7-3 and TRBJ1-1; perhaps TRBD1 as D (5 bases). Germline V gene data show CDR1 as SGHTA and CDR2 as FQGTGA. CDR3 length: 17 residues. The sequenced CDR3 bases are TGTGCCAGCAGCACCCGGACTAGCGGGCCCCAGGGAGAGACA. Translation: CASSTRTSGPQGET. The full CDR3 protein is CASSTRTSGPQGETAFF. Using reference TRBV7-3 and TRBJ1-1 for the parts outside the CDR3, the full variable domain is GAGVSQTPSNKVTEKGKYVELRCDPISGHTALYWYRQSLGQGPEFLIYFQGTGAADDSGLPNDRFFAVRPEGSVSTLKIQRTERGDSAVYLCASSTRTSGPQGETAFFGQGTRLTVV.

Details on this clone: The sequence runs out 3 residues before the end of the CDR3; the remainder is reconstructed from the germline J gene. V gene TRBV7-2 combines with J gene TRBJ2-3; a weak D match, TRBD2 (5 bases). CDR1 SGHTA and CDR2 FQGNSA come from the germline V gene. This CDR3 contains 15 residues. The CDR3 spells CASSLHSGLPVSQYF. The DNA read from the CDR3 is TGTGCCAGCAGCTTACACTCCGGACTGCCAGTTTCG.

As regards this clone: The CDR3 goes on 3 residues after the read ends, and that part is filled in from the germline J gene. The chain couples TRBV12-3 or TRBV12-4 to TRBJ2-1; D is undetermined. The CDR3 has 14 residues. Deletions cut 5 bases from V and 0 bases from J, with 8 bases between. CDR3 DNA, as far as it was read: TGTGCCAGCAGTGGCGGAGTCTCCTACAATGAG. Encoded protein: CASSGGVSYNE. The whole CDR3 sequence reads CASSGGVSYNEQFF.

About this clone: The CDR3 end lies 3 residues beyond the end of the read and is filled in from the germline J gene. This chain connects TRBV5-4 to TRBJ2-5; 16 bases agree with TRBD2. Germline CDR1 SGHNT, CDR2 YYREEE (reference sequence). V dropped 3 bases and J dropped 5; count of bases not matched to a gene: 1. This CDR3 is built from 15 residues. CDR3 DNA, as far as it was read: TGTGCCAGCAGCTCGGGACTAGCGGGGGGGGAGACC. It codes for CASSSGLAGGET. From start to end, the CDR3 is CASSSGLAGGETQYF.